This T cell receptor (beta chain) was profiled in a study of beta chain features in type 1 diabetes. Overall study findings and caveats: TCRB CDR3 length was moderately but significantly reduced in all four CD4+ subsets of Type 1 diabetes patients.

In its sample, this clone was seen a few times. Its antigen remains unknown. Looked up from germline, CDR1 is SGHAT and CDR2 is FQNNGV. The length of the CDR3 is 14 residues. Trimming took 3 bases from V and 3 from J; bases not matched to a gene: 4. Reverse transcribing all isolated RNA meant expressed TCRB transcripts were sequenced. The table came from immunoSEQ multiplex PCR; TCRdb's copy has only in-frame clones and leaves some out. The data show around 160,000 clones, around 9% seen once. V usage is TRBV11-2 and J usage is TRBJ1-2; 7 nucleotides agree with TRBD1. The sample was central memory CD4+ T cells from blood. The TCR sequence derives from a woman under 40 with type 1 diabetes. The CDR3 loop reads CASSFDREDYGYTF. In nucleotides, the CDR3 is TGTGCCAGCAGCTTTGACAGGGAGGACTATGGCTACACCTTC.